Sequencing of this T cell receptor beta chain was carried out in a study of radiotherapy plus CTLA-4 blockade in lung cancer. Study-level information: With roughly 30% of patients having disease control, objective responses were seen in approximately 19%.

The V gene's germline CDR1 is SNHLY and CDR2 FYNNEI. V lost 8 bases and J lost 0, with 11 bases in between. The CDR3 length is 13 residues. The data were produced by immunoSEQ multiplex PCR, yet TCRdb's version contains in-frame clones alone and is incomplete. This table holds about 72,000 clones, roughly four fifths found once. This clone was detected only once. The sequences come from peripheral blood, collected from a patient treated with radiotherapy plus ipilimumab. This chain uses TRBV2 with TRBJ2-7; possible D gene TRBD2, 6 bases. This receptor was obtained from a human donor with non-small cell lung cancer who had a partial response to radiotherapy plus ipilimumab. For the CDR3, the DNA is TGTGCCAGCGGGAGCGGGTCCTCCTACGAGCAGTACTTC. This translates into CASGSGSSYEQYF.